This T cell receptor (beta chain) came from a study of blood T cell repertoires in COVID-19 (dated by TCRdb to 2020 to 2021). Background for the entire study: Samples from collaborators originated in the United States, Italy and Spain and spanned both the acute and convalescent phases of COVID-19. The material from the prospective study consisted of cDNA or gDNA derived from T cells, B-cell-depleted T cells, or PBMCs. The dataset comprised deeply sampled blood TCRbeta repertoires from subjects exposed to, actively infected with, or recovered from COVID-19. A freely available public database, intended as a resource for researchers studying the immune response to SARS-CoV-2, is where the repertoires were released. The samples were drawn from the first 160 participants of the ongoing ImmuneRACE study and from some 1,300 subjects provided by 6 global collaborators. Sample metadata almost always included a de-identified subject ID, COVID-19 status, age in years and sex. Where HLA class I and class II types were available, the types were taken from metadata supplied by the sample provider, not from assay-based typing.

In the prospective study, participants were roughly 18 to 100 years old, resided in under 30 geographic areas of the United States, and were enrolled through a virtual design. To assign participants to cohorts, the prospective study relied on clinical history that participants themselves reported in a screening survey and a study questionnaire. Exposed participants were defined as having been in contact with someone with a PCR-confirmed or clinician-diagnosed COVID-19 case within 2 weeks of study entry. In the prospective study, mobile phlebotomists collected whole blood, serum and a nasopharyngeal or oropharyngeal swab from each participant. Over an approximately 2-month period, participants in the prospective study had the option of providing additional blood draws and questionnaires. Blood samples from the prospective study were shipped frozen or at room temperature prior to DNA extraction.

The germline V gene provides CDR1 SGHDT and CDR2 YYEEEE. Its CDR3 holds 14 amino acids, cysteine through phenylalanine. Only CDR3 DNA is held: 42 bases, read in frame from base 1. At the junction V is shortened by 3 bases and J by 8 bases, with 15 bases in between. Study-level results and caveats: How much clinical and demographic metadata was included differed by source and by participant, and the metadata was provided uncurated.

The immunoSEQ Assay, a bias-controlled multiplex PCR, was used to amplify TCRbeta CDR3 regions from genomic DNA. The original methods were these. The number of nucleated cells in each sample was estimated from the amplification of reference gene primers within the assay. To quantify the absolute abundance of each unique TCRbeta CDR3 rearrangement, sequence reads were collapsed and filtered. Productive Simpson clonality was computed per sample as the square root of Simpson's diversity index over productive rearrangements. Sourced from immuneACCESS, this table was stored by TCRdb with only in-frame sequences that have V and J called. A share of the clones is absent; for the studies checked, an unresolved V gene accounts for under half, and the remainder has no known explanation. The DNA gave D and trimming, while V, J and clone size come from that table. Recorded for this sample are approximately 140,000 clones; approximately 90% of them occurred a single time. The ten largest clones capture 4% of the sample.

Concerning this clone: This clone's antigen is unknown. Per-base qualities were not stored, and no clone one base away is much larger.

The chain links TRBV5-6 with TRBJ2-1; the best D guess is TRBD2, with 5 bases matching. This TCR was sampled from a woman in her thirties or forties who had been exposed to COVID-19. Specimen: PBMCs or T cells enriched from blood (not recorded which). The CDR3 region: CASSSRGFDDEQFF. Here is the DNA: TGTGCCAGCAGCTCCCGGGGATTTGACGATGAGCAGTTCTTC.